A single TCR beta chain is shown here with its context. Its antigen is unidentified. Documented treatment: roughly 10-day PBMC culture with coronavirus spike peptide pools or control peptides (ViraFEST assay). An Oncomine TCR Beta short-read assay was used to sequence the DNA from cultured CD4+ T cells. MiXCR, applied by TCRdb to the PCR reads, yields one record per CDR3 protein. The table shows under 13,000 distinct CDR3 sequences, with over 75% occurring only once. The sample comes from a study of vaccination and CD4 T cells after COVID-19. At the level of the study: With 8 or 9 mild cases and one severe, convalescent patients were SARS-CoV-2 positive by nasal swab PCR. Blood was drawn a median 72 days post second dose, range 14 to 241. Overlapping spike peptides served as the stimulus for the cells. These peptides came from SARS-CoV-2 and from the common cold coronaviruses HCoV-NL63, HCoV-OC43 and HCoV-229E.

The study's findings and limits: Early post-infection timepoints were not included, and relatively few convalescent patients were studied.

Germline V gene lookup returns CDR1 SGDLS and CDR2 YYNGEE. Trimming at V came to 0 bases and at J to 5 bases, leaving 2 bases not matched to a gene. The CDR3 is 14 residues long. V is TRBV9 and J is TRBJ1-2, with 9 positions matching TRBD1. The sample was CD4+ T cells from blood, cultured in vitro. The receptor was isolated from a human donor who had recovered from COVID-19. The CDR3 region is CASSVGGQGYGYTF. The CDR3 bases are TGTGCCAGCAGCGTAGGGGGACAGGGTTATGGCTACACCTTC.